This T cell receptor beta chain was sequenced in a study of shared clonotypes between healthy human individuals. Looked up from germline, CDR1 is SGHTA and CDR2 is FQGNSA. Trimming removed 5 bases at V and 0 bases at J, with 8 bases between. The CDR3 has 13 amino acids. The authors split each subset's genomic DNA evenly across several immunoSEQ plates. Assay: immunoSEQ multiplex PCR; the TCRdb copy retains only in-frame clones and omits some. The sample yields around 2.5 million clones, roughly 93% seen once. This clone was detected only a few times. The clonotype was recovered from a man aged 18-30 years in good health. Some clones in this sample may be carry-over from other donors' samples. The sample consisted of naive CD4+ T cells from PBMCs. This sample's subset: CD45RA+ positively selected. The gene calls are TRBV7-2 and TRBJ2-7, with D perhaps TRBD1 (5 bases). The CDR3 is CASSKDNSYEQYF. Here the CDR3 DNA reads TGTGCCAGCAGCAAGGACAACTCCTACGAGCAGTACTTC.